The TCR beta chain under discussion was sequenced for a study of yellow fever vaccine responses in identical twins. Germline CDR1 reads SQVTM; CDR2 reads ANQGSEA. V lost 1 base and J lost 4, with 10 bases in between. The CDR3 spans 13 residues. Each CDR3 protein is one row after TCRdb ran MiXCR on the RT-PCR reads. This table has 15,000 or so distinct CDR3 sequences, 70% to 85% appearing once. The chain joins TRBV29-1 to TRBJ2-5; a weak D match, TRBD1 (5 bases). The receptor was isolated from a woman under 30 who received the yellow fever vaccine. This sample comprised T cells from blood (PBMCs), unsorted or a sorted subset (not recorded which), obtained before or after yellow fever vaccination (not recorded which). This CDR3 reads CSVEARARETQYF. Here the CDR3 DNA reads TGCAGCGTTGAAGCCAGGGCTCGAGAGACCCAGTACTTC.